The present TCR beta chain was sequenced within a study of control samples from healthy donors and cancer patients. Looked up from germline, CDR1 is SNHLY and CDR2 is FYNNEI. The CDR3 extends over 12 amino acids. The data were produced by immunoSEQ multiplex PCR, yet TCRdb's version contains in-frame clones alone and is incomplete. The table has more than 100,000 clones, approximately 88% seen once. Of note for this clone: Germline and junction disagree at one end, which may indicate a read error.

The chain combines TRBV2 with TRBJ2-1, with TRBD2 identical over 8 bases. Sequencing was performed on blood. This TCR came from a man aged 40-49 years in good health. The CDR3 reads CSGGAGGNEQFF. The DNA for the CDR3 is TGCTCCGGGGGGGCGGGGGGCAATGAGCAGTTCTTC. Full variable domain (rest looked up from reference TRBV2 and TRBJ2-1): EPEVTQTPSHQVTQMGQEVILRCVPISNHLYFYWYRQILGQKVEFLVSFYNNEISEKSEIFDDQFSVERPDGSNFTLKIRSTKLEDSAMYFCSGGAGGNEQFFGPGTRLTVL.